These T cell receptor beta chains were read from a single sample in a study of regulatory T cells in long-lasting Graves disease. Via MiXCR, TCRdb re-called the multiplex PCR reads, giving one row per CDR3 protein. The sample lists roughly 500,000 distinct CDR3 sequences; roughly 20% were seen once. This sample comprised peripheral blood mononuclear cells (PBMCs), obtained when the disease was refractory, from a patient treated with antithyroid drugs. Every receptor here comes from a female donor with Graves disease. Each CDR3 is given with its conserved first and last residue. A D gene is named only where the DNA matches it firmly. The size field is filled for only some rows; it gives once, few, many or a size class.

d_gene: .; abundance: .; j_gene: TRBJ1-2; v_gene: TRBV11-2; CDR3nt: TGTGCCAGCAGCCTACACACGGGGCGCGCCTATGGCTACACCTTC; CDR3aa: CASSLHTGRAYGYTF
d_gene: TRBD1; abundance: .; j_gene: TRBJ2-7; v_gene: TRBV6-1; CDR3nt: TGTGCCAGCAACCTCGGGGGGACAGGGCACGAGCAGTACTTC; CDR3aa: CASNLGGTGHEQYF
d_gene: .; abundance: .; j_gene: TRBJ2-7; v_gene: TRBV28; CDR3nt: TGTGCCAGCAGTTTCTCCCGCTCCGGGTCCTACGAGCAGTACTTC; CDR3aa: CASSFSRSGSYEQYF
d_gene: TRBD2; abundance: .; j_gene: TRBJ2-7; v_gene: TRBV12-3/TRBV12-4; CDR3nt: TGTGCCAGCAGTTTTCCTAGCGGGACTTACGAGCAGTGCTTC; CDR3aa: CASSFPSGTYEQCF
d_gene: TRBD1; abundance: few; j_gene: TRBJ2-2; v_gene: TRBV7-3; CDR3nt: TGTGCCAGCAGCTCTCGACAGGGGAGAAACACCGGGGAGCTGTTTTTT; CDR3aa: CASSSRQGRNTGELFF
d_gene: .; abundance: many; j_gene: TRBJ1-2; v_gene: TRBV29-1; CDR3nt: TGCAGCGTTGAAGTGTCCGGGGGAGACTATGGCTACACCTTC; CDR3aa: CSVEVSGGDYGYTF
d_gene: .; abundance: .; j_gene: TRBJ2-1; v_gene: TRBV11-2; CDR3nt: TGTGCCAGCAGCCGGGGTAGGACTCCCTTATATGAGCAGTTCTTC; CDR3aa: CASSRGRTPLYEQFF
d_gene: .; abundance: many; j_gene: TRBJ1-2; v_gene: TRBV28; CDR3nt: TGTGCCAGCAGTTTCCCAGCGGACAGTTCCTCTAAGGGCTACACCTTC; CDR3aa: CASSFPADSSSKGYTF
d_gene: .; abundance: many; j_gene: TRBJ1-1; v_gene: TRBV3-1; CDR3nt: TGTGCCAGCAGGGACTTAAAGGGGGAAGCTTTCTTT; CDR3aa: CASRDLKGEAFF
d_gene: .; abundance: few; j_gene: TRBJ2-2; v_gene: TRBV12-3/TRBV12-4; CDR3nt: TGTGCCAGCAGAACCTACACCGGGGAGCTGTTTTTT; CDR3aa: CASRTYTGELFF
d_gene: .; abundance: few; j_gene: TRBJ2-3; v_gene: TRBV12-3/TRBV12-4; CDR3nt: TGTGCCAGCACATCGGGCTCGCAGTATTTT; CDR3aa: CASTSGSQYF